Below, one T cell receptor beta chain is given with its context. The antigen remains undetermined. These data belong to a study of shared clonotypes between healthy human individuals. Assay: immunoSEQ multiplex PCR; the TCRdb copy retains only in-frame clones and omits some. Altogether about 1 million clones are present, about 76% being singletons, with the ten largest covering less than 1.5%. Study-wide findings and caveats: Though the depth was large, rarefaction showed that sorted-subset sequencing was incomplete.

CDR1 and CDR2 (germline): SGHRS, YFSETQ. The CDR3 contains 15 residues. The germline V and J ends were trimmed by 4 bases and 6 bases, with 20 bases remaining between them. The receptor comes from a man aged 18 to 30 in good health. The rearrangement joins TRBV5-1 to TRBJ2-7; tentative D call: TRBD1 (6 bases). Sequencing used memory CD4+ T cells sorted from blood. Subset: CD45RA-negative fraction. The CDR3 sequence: CASSLRGQGIGEQYF. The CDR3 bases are TGCGCCAGCAGCCTACGGGGTCAGGGGATTGGCGAGCAGTACTTC.